The clone carrying this T cell receptor (beta chain) occurred many times. Its antigen is unidentified. The data stem from a study of regulatory T cells in long-lasting Graves disease. Study observations and caveats: Repertoires from persistent disease leaned toward TRBV28, TRBJ1-2 and TRBJ2-5.

Building of the TCR beta libraries involved iRepertoire HTBI primers and Arm-PCR of CDR3 regions. In TCRdb, the multiplex PCR reads were re-called with MiXCR into one record per CDR3 protein. Found here are 500,000 or so distinct CDR3 sequences, approximately 14% of them singletons; the top ten hold approximately 17%. Noted time point: newly diagnosed GD, antithyroid drugs for less than 3 months. The authors made the TCR library using RNA they extracted from PBMCs. The CDR3 covers 14 residues. CDR1 and CDR2 (germline): SNHLY, FYNNEI. V was clipped by 5 bases and J by 3 bases; unmatched bases: 4. The same sample was also studied in work on T cells in Graves' hyperthyroidism and ophthalmopathy. That work contributes: The TCR CDR3 first-round RT-PCR relied on the HTBI primer set. Ophthalmopathy, which appeared later, was predicted by the model a median about 6.8 months before onset.

The source material was peripheral blood mononuclear cells (PBMCs), sampled at new diagnosis, from a patient treated with antithyroid drugs. This rearrangement joins TRBV2 to TRBJ1-5; 7 nucleotides match TRBD1. This receptor was taken from a woman in her 50s with Graves disease. The CDR3 sequence is CASSTGDNNQPQHF. In DNA form, the CDR3 reads TGTGCCAGCAGTACAGGGGACAACAATCAGCCCCAGCATTTT.